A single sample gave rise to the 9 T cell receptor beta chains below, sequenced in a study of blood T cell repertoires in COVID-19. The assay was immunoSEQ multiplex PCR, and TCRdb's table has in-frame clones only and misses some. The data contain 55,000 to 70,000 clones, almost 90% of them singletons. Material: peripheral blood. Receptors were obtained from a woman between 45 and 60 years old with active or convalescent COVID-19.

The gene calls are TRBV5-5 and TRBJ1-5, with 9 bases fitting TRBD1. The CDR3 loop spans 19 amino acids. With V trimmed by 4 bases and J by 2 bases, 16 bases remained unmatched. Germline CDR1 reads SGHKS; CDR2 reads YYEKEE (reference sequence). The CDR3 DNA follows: TGTGCCAGCAGCCCGGAGCTGGACAGGGGAATTAAGGGCAATCAGCCCCAGCATTTT. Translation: CASSPELDRGIKGNQPQHF.

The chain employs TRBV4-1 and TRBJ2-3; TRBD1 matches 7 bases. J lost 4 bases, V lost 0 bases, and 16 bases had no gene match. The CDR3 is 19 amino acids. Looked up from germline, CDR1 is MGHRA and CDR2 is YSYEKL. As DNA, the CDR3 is TGCGCCAGCAGCCAAGAAGGTAGGGGGCTCGTGGTCCCCCCAGATACGCAGTATTTT. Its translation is CASSQEGRGLVVPPDTQYF.

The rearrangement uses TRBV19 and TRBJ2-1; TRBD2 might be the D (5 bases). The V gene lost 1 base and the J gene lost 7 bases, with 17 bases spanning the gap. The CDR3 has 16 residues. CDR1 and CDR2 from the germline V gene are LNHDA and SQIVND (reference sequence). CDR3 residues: CASSIATGSNWNEQFF. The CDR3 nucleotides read TGTGCCAGTAGTATAGCGACGGGGTCGAATTGGAATGAGCAGTTCTTC. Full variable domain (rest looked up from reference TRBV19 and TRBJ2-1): DGGITQSPKYLFRKEGQNVTLSCEQNLNHDAMYWYRQDPGQGLRLIYYSQIVNDFQKGDIAEGYSVSREKKESFPLTVTSAQKNPTAFYLCASSIATGSNWNEQFFGPGTRLTVL.

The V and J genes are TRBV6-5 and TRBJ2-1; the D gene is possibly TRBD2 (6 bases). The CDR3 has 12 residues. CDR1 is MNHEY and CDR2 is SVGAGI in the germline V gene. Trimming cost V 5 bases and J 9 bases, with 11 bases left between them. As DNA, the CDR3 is TGTGCCAGCAGTCGTCGGGGGACTGAGCAGTTCTTC. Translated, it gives CASSRRGTEQFF.

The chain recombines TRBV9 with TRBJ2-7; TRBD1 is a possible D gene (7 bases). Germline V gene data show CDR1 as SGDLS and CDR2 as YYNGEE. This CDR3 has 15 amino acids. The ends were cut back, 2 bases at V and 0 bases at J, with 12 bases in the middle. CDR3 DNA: TGTGCCAGCAGCGTCAGGGGGGACAGCTCCTACGAGCAGTACTTC. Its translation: CASSVRGDSSYEQYF.

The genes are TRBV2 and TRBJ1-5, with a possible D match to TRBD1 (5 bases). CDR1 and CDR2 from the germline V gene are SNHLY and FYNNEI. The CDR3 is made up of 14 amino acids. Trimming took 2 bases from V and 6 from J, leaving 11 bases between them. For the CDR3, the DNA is TGTGCCAGCAGTGAACAGGGACTCGGTCAGCCCCAGCATTTT. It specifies CASSEQGLGQPQHF.

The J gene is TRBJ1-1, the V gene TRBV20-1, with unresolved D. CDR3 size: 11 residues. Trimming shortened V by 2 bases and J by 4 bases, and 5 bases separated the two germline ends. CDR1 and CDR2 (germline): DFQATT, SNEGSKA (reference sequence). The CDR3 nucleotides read TGCAGTGCTAGACAGTTCACTGAAGCTTTCTTT. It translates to CSARQFTEAFF.

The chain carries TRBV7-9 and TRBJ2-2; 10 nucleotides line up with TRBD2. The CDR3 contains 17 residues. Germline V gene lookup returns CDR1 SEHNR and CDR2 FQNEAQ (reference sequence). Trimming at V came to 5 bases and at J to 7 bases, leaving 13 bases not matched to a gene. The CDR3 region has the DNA TGTGCCAGCAGCCCAGAAGGAGTCCGACTAGCGGGCGGGGAGCTGTTTTTT. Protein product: CASSPEGVRLAGGELFF.

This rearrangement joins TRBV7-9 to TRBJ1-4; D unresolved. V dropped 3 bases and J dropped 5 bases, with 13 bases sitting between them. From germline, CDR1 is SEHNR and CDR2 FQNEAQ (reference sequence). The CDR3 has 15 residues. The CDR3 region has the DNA TGTGCCAGCAGCTTTGCCGGGAGAAGAAATGAAAAACTGTTTTTT. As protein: CASSFAGRRNEKLFF. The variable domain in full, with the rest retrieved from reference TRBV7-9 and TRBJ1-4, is DTGVSQNPRHKITKRGQNVTFRCDPISEHNRLYWYRQTLGQGPEFLTYFQNEAQLEKSRLLSDRFSAERPKGSFSTLEIQRTEQGDSAMYLCASSFAGRRNEKLFFGSGTQLSVL.